The rows below give T cell receptor beta chains drawn from one sample of a study of T cells in Graves' hyperthyroidism and ophthalmopathy. TCRdb analysed the multiplex PCR reads with MiXCR anew, one entry per CDR3 protein. The sample yields hundreds of thousands of distinct CDR3 sequences, 12% to 15% seen once. The sequencing input was blood. The receptors here all came from a woman aged 60 to 75 with Graves' ophthalmopathy. CDR3s include the opening cysteine and the closing phenylalanine or tryptophan. The order of the fields is V gene, J gene, clone size, D gene, CDR3 protein, CDR3 DNA. The D gene is left open where the match is weak. Rows may omit the clone size; those that give it use once, few, many or a size class.

TRBV18	TRBJ1-1	many	NA	CASSPPGGYTEAFF	TGTGCCAGCTCACCACCCGGGGGGTACACTGAAGCTTTCTTT
TRBV28	TRBJ2-4	many	TRBD2	CASSPPGGHTKNIQYF	TGTGCCAGCAGTCCCCCGGGGGGGCATACCAAAAACATTCAGTACTTC
TRBV28	TRBJ2-1	NA	NA	CASSLLTSTQHYSEQFF	TGTGCCAGCAGTTTACTTACGTCTACCCAGCACTACAGTGAGCAGTTCTTC
TRBV18	TRBJ2-3	many	NA	CASSPQRTSGTDTQYF	TGTGCCAGCTCACCACAACGGACCTCGGGCACAGATACGCAGTATTTT
TRBV4-1	TRBJ2-2	NA	NA	CASSQYWGGELFF	TGCGCCAGCAGCCAATATTGGGGCGGGGAGCTGTTTTTT
TRBV27	TRBJ2-5	many	TRBD2	CASKPGLAEVGETQYF	TGTGCCAGCAAACCGGGACTAGCGGAAGTTGGAGAGACCCAGTACTTC
TRBV10-3	TRBJ1-1	NA	NA	CAISGLGEDAEAFF	TGTGCCATCAGTGGCCTGGGGGAGGATGCTGAAGCTTTCTTT
TRBV10-2	TRBJ2-7	many	TRBD1	CASSSGQQGASFYEQYF	TGCGCCAGCAGCAGCGGACAACAGGGGGCAAGTTTCTACGAGCAGTACTTC
TRBV3-1	TRBJ2-3	many	TRBD2	CASSQPSGYSTDTQYF	TGTGCCAGCAGCCAACCTAGCGGTTATAGCACAGATACGCAGTATTTT
TRBV19	TRBJ2-7	NA	NA	CASSGEYELYF	TGTGCCAGTAGTGGGGAGTACGAGCTGTACTTC
TRBV29-1	TRBJ2-1	NA	NA	CSVAKISYNEQFF	TGCAGCGTTGCGAAGATCTCCTACAATGAGCAGTTCTTC
TRBV24-1	TRBJ2-4	few	NA	CATSDLSEDIQYF	TGTGCCACCAGTGATTTGAGCGAGGACATTCAGTACTTC
TRBV12-3/TRBV12-4	TRBJ2-1	many	NA	CASVRGRRDNEQFF	TGTGCCAGCGTAAGAGGGAGGAGGGACAATGAGCAGTTCTTC
TRBV7-6	TRBJ2-1	many	NA	CASSLTDHEQFF	TGTGCCAGCAGCTTAACGGACCATGAGCAGTTCTTC
TRBV7-2	TRBJ1-3	NA	TRBD1	CASSPTGLSGNTIYF	TGTGCCAGCAGCCCGACAGGGCTCTCTGGAAACACCATATATTTT
TRBV20-1	TRBJ1-5	many	NA	CSARKGGGHQPQHF	TGCAGTGCTAGAAAGGGGGGGGGCCATCAGCCCCAGCATTTT
TRBV5-4	TRBJ1-1	NA	TRBD1	CASSLKRGQFNTEAFF	TGTGCCAGCAGCTTGAAAAGGGGGCAGTTTAACACTGAAGCTTTCTTT
TRBV10-2	TRBJ1-5	NA	NA	CASSASGNQPQHF	TGCGCCAGCAGTGCGAGTGGCAATCAGCCCCAGCATTTT
TRBV20-1	TRBJ2-1	many	NA	CSARGRGSYEQFF	TGCAGTGCTAGAGGGAGGGGGAGTTATGAGCAGTTCTTC
TRBV2	TRBJ2-1	many	TRBD2	CASRPTSGIYNEQFF	TGTGCCAGCAGGCCGACTAGCGGAATCTACAATGAGCAGTTCTTC
TRBV9	TRBJ1-4	few	NA	CASSVATHGAQNEKLFF	TGTGCCAGCAGCGTAGCTACTCACGGGGCGCAAAATGAAAAACTGTTTTTT
TRBV20-1	TRBJ2-1	many	TRBD2	CSAELAGGYNEQFF	TGCAGTGCTGAACTAGCGGGAGGGTACAATGAGCAGTTCTTC
TRBV4-1	TRBJ2-3	NA	TRBD2	CASSRTSVPTDTQYF	TGCGCCAGCAGCCGGACTAGCGTCCCCACAGATACGCAGTATTTT
TRBV6-1	TRBJ1-6	NA	NA	CASSRYRDLGNSPLHF	TGTGCCAGCAGTAGATACAGGGATCTGGGGAATTCACCCCTCCACTTT
TRBV11-2	TRBJ1-1	many	NA	CASSTGVVDTEAFF	TGTGCCAGCAGCACGGGAGTGGTGGACACTGAAGCTTTCTTT
TRBV28	TRBJ2-5	many	NA	CASSALETQYF	TGTGCCAGCAGCGCGCTAGAGACCCAGTACTTC
TRBV11-3	TRBJ2-1	NA	NA	CASSQGSNEQFF	TGTGCCAGCAGCCAAGGGTCGAATGAGCAGTTCTTC
TRBV28	TRBJ2-3	many	NA	CASRQLESEATDTQYF	TGTGCCAGCCGACAATTGGAGTCAGAGGCCACAGATACGCAGTATTTT
TRBV29-1	TRBJ2-7	many	NA	CSVEDRGYEQYF	TGCAGCGTTGAAGATCGGGGTTACGAGCAGTACTTC
TRBV28	TRBJ1-1	many	NA	CASTSHPTEAFF	TGTGCCAGCACCTCTCATCCCACTGAAGCTTTCTTT
TRBV7-3	TRBJ2-2	few	NA	CASSSAWAGELFF	TGTGCCAGCAGCTCGGCCTGGGCCGGGGAGCTGTTTTTT
TRBV6-1	TRBJ1-4	few	NA	CASSVRPRGTNEKLFF	TGTGCCAGCAGCGTCCGTCCCAGGGGAACTAATGAAAAACTGTTTTTT
TRBV20-1	TRBJ2-3	NA	TRBD2	CSASAGGGGDTQYF	TGCAGTGCCTCAGCGGGAGGGGGAGGAGATACGCAGTATTTT
TRBV10-3	TRBJ2-1	many	TRBD2	CAISESSLAGDEQFF	TGTGCCATCAGTGAAAGTTCGCTAGCGGGAGATGAGCAGTTCTTC
TRBV6-1	TRBJ2-1	NA	NA	CASSRTKGIYNEQFF	TGTGCCAGCAGTCGGACCAAGGGGATCTACAATGAGCAGTTCTTC
TRBV10-2	TRBJ2-1	NA	NA	CASSEPGTNEQFF	TGCGCCAGCAGTGAGCCAGGGACCAATGAGCAGTTCTTC
TRBV6-2/TRBV6-3	TRBJ1-5	many	NA	CASSYVGSNQPQHF	TGTGCCAGCAGCTACGTGGGTAGCAATCAGCCCCAGCATTTT
TRBV7-3	TRBJ2-3	many	NA	CASSSSPGSGPSTDTQYF	TGTGCCAGCAGCTCCTCCCCGGGTAGCGGACCGAGCACAGATACGCAGTATTTT
TRBV7-9	TRBJ2-2	few	NA	CASSLADFANTGELFF	TGTGCCAGCAGCTTAGCGGACTTCGCGAACACCGGGGAGCTGTTTTTT
TRBV20-1	TRBJ1-5	many	NA	CSARMGTLYSNQPQHF	TGCAGTGCTAGAATGGGTACACTTTATAGCAATCAGCCCCAGCATTTT
TRBV6-7	TRBJ2-7	many	TRBD1	CASSYPRDRGLLAVTYEQYF	TGTGCCAGCAGTTACCCACGGGACAGGGGGCTATTAGCGGTAACCTACGAACAGTACTTC
TRBV7-2	TRBJ1-1	many	NA	CASSARWGPGEAFF	TGTGCCAGCAGTGCTAGGTGGGGACCAGGTGAAGCTTTCTTT
TRBV24-1	TRBJ2-2	NA	NA	CATSDLKGINGELFF	TGTGCCACCAGTGATTTGAAGGGGATTAACGGGGAGCTGTTTTTT
TRBV11-2	TRBJ2-7	many	TRBD2	CASSLGLAAYEQYF	TGTGCCAGCAGCTTAGGACTAGCGGCCTACGAGCAGTACTTC
TRBV27	TRBJ2-5	many	TRBD1	CASSVGTGGRETQYF	TGTGCCAGCAGTGTAGGAACAGGGGGACGAGAGACCCAGTACTTC
TRBV19	TRBJ1-5	few	NA	CASTAGMSGAGGYQPQHF	TGTGCCAGTACCGCCGGGATGTCGGGGGCCGGCGGATATCAGCCCCAGCATTTT
TRBV25-1	TRBJ1-1	once	NA	CASSEPGSMNTEAFF	TGTGCCAGCAGTGAACCAGGGAGCATGAACACTGAAGCTTTCTTT
TRBV15	TRBJ2-3	few	NA	CATSRDRVHTDTQYF	TGTGCCACCAGCAGAGATCGGGTCCACACAGATACGCAGTATTTT
TRBV27	TRBJ2-3	NA	TRBD2	CASSLEGGRYTDTQYF	TGTGCCAGCAGTTTAGAGGGCGGGAGGTACACAGATACGCAGTATTTT
TRBV28	TRBJ2-3	NA	TRBD2	CAGSGGTSGRVDTQYF	TGTGCCGGCAGTGGGGGGACTAGCGGGAGGGTAGATACGCAGTATTTT
TRBV6-1	TRBJ2-2	many	NA	CASSEDSYTGELFF	TGTGCCAGCAGTGAAGACAGTTACACCGGGGAGCTGTTTTTT
TRBV9	TRBJ2-4	few	NA	CASSVAGVNIQYF	TGTGCCAGCAGCGTAGCGGGAGTAAACATTCAGTACTTC
TRBV5-4	TRBJ2-7	few	TRBD1	CASSAGTGGTYGQYF	TGTGCCAGCAGCGCCGGGACAGGGGGTACCTACGGGCAGTACTTC
TRBV30	TRBJ2-7	NA	TRBD1	CASTGGAEQYF	TGTGCCAGCACAGGGGGCGCCGAGCAGTACTTC
TRBV11-2	TRBJ2-7	many	NA	CASSLVLAQTYEQYF	TGTGCCAGCAGCTTAGTCCTAGCCCAAACCTACGAGCAGTACTTC
TRBV5-1	TRBJ2-3	NA	TRBD1	CASSAGQGASTDTQYF	TGCGCCAGCAGCGCCGGACAGGGGGCTAGCACAGATACGCAGTATTTT
TRBV7-9	TRBJ1-1	many	TRBD1	CASSLGPGGRTEAFF	TGTGCCAGCAGCTTAGGGCCAGGGGGGCGCACTGAAGCTTTCTTT
TRBV29-1	TRBJ2-2	NA	TRBD1	CSACSEGRGPLGYRTGELFF	TGCAGCGCCTGTTCGGAGGGCAGGGGGCCCCTAGGCTACCGCACCGGGGAGCTGTTTTTT
TRBV7-3	TRBJ2-3	NA	TRBD2	CASSYQAGGTGTQYF	TGTGCCAGCAGCTACCAAGCGGGAGGGACAGGTACGCAGTATTTT
TRBV6-2/TRBV6-3	TRBJ2-7	NA	NA	CASQLRVFSYEQYF	TGTGCCAGCCAGTTACGCGTTTTCTCCTACGAGCAGTACTTC